This record concerns one T cell receptor (beta chain) sequence. As yet, its antigen is unknown. A much more abundant neighbour one base away suggests this may be a read error. This sample is drawn from a study of T cells in Graves' hyperthyroidism and ophthalmopathy. Broader study findings: Separation of ophthalmopathy from stable hyperthyroidism was achieved by a 13 V-J model.

The CDR3 regions of TCR beta were amplified from RNA transcripts. RT-PCR in the first round (using the HTBI primer set) targeted the TCR CDR3. TCRdb redid the calling of the multiplex PCR reads with MiXCR, one entry per CDR3 protein. The table has roughly 630,000 distinct CDR3 sequences, around 16% seen once. This CDR3 has 13 amino acids. CDR1 is MNHEY and CDR2 is SMNVEV in the germline V gene (reference sequence). This clonotype was sampled from a woman aged 25-40 years with Graves' hyperthyroidism. Sequencing input: blood. The chain is built from TRBV27 and TRBJ1-6; no reliable D call. As DNA, the CDR3 is TGTGCCAGCAGTTTCGGCCATAATACACCCCTCCACTTT. Translated: CASSFGHNTPLHF.